The 29 T cell receptor beta chains given below trace back to one sample, sequenced in a study of T cells in Graves' hyperthyroidism and ophthalmopathy. TCR beta CDR3 region amplification was performed from RNA transcripts. Using the HTBI primer set, a first-round RT-PCR was run on the TCR CDR3. TCRdb analysed the multiplex PCR reads with MiXCR anew, one entry per CDR3 protein. Found here are roughly 500,000 distinct CDR3 sequences, about 46% of them singletons; the top ten hold about 45%. Material: peripheral blood or thyroid tissue (not recorded which). The receptors shown here come from an adult woman with Graves' disease, either hyperthyroidism or ophthalmopathy (not recorded which).

Regarding this clonotype: A much larger clone lies one base from this, so it may be a read error. CDR3 region: CSACVLGQGPETQYF. DNA for the CDR3: TGCAGTGCTTGTGTCCTTGGACAGGGGCCGGAGACCCAGTACTTC. The chain has TRBV20-1 and TRBJ2-5; TRBD1 aligns across 9 bases. The J segment lost 5 bases and the V segment lost 5 bases, leaving 12 bases of the junction unmatched. From germline, CDR1 is DFQATT and CDR2 SNEGSKA (reference sequence). CDR3 length: 15 residues.

This clonotype was picked up a small number of times. This chain links TRBV3-2 with TRBJ2-5; the DNA was not used to check the table's D call, TRBD1. TRBV3-2 is a pseudogene locus. CDR3 length: 15 amino acids. As DNA, the CDR3 is TGTGCCAGCAGCTTAGTCGGGGCGGTTCAAGAGACCCAGTACTTC. Translating gives CASSLVGAVQETQYF.

The V gene is TRBV4-2, the J gene TRBJ2-7; 7 bases line up with TRBD1. The CDR3 is 14 residues long. The trim removed 1 base at V and 1 base at J, leaving 1 base unmatched. In germline, CDR1 is LGHNA, CDR2 YNFKEQ. The CDR3 bases are TGTGCCAGCAGCCAAGGGGACAGTTCCTACGAGCAGTACTTC. Translating it yields CASSQGDSSYEQYF.

This clonotype was observed many times. The chain has TRBV19 and TRBJ1-5; D is uncertain. CDR1 is LNHDA, CDR2 SQIVND, per germline (reference sequence). The length of the CDR3 is 15 residues. Trimming cost V 6 bases and J 0 bases, with 12 bases left between them. The CDR3 nucleotides read TGTGCCAGTAGACCGGGAGCTTATAGCAATCAGCCCCAGCATTTT. Its translation is CASRPGAYSNQPQHF.

The J gene is TRBJ2-7, the V gene TRBV28; 13 positions agree with TRBD2. Germline loops: CDR1 MDHEN, CDR2 SYDVKM. The CDR3 contains 14 residues. Trimming cost V 3 bases and J 6 bases; bases outside gene matches: 2. CDR3 amino acids: CASSFGLAGVEQYF. CDR3 nucleotide sequence: TGTGCCAGCAGTTTCGGACTAGCGGGAGTCGAGCAGTACTTC. Filled out from reference TRBV28 and TRBJ2-7, the complete variable domain reads DVKVTQSSRYLVKRTGEKVFLECVQDMDHENMFWYRQDPGLGLRLIYFSYDVKMKEKGDIPEGYSVSREKKERFSLILESASTNQTSMYLCASSFGLAGVEQYFGPGTRLTVT.

This clonotype was counted many times. V and J are TRBV19 and TRBJ1-6, with TRBD1 matching over 12 bases. Germline assignment: CDR1 LNHDA and CDR2 SQIVND (reference sequence). CDR3 length: 16 residues. Trimming at V came to 7 bases and at J to 7 bases, leaving 8 bases not matched to a gene. The CDR3 nucleotides are TGTGCCAGTACCGGGACAGGGGGCGCGAGAAATTCACCCCTCCACTTT. Its translation: CASTGTGGARNSPLHF.

This clonotype turned up a few times. The rearrangement uses TRBV7-9 and TRBJ1-3, with no clear D. The CDR3 is 13 amino acids. The V gene lost 1 base and the J gene lost 3 bases, with 4 bases spanning the gap. From germline, CDR1 is SEHNR and CDR2 FQNEAQ (reference sequence). This CDR3 is CASSLGRGNTIYF. In DNA, the CDR3 is TGTGCCAGCAGCTTAGGACGTGGAAACACCATATATTTT. The full variable domain, with the rest looked up from reference TRBV7-9 and TRBJ1-3, is DTGVSQNPRHKITKRGQNVTFRCDPISEHNRLYWYRQTLGQGPEFLTYFQNEAQLEKSRLLSDRFSAERPKGSFSTLEIQRTEQGDSAMYLCASSLGRGNTIYFGEGSWLTVV.

This chain uses TRBV5-1 with TRBJ2-5; 7 bases line up with TRBD1. After removal of 0 bases from V and 7 bases from J, the junction contained 0 bases not matched to a gene. Germline values: CDR1 SGHRS, CDR2 YFSETQ. The CDR3 contains 12 residues. CDR3: CASSLGQGTQYF. CDR3 in DNA: TGCGCCAGCAGCTTGGGACAGGGGACCCAGTACTTC.

This clonotype was counted at least ten times. This chain links TRBV7-9 with TRBJ1-1, with a tentative D call TRBD1 (5 bases). V was pared by 3 bases and J by 9 bases, with 11 bases between. CDR1 SEHNR and CDR2 FQNEAQ come from the germline V gene (reference sequence). The CDR3 consists of 12 residues. The CDR3 reads CASSLASGQAFF. CDR3 sequence (DNA): TGTGCCAGCAGCTTGGCCTCAGGGCAAGCTTTCTTT.

This chain joins TRBV25-1 and TRBJ2-7; 9 bases are a match to TRBD1. V lost 6 bases, J lost 2 bases, and 14 bases stayed unmatched. The CDR3 is 17 residues long. Germline V CDR1 and CDR2: MGHDK, SYGVNS. Written as DNA, the CDR3 is TGTGCCAGCAGGAATAGTGGGACAGGGACTACCACCTACGAGCAGTACTTC. Translating gives CASRNSGTGTTTYEQYF.

The sample holds many counts of this clonotype. V usage is TRBV7-9 and J usage is TRBJ2-6; no clear D gene. The germline V and J ends were trimmed by 5 bases and 0 bases, with 11 bases remaining between them. Looked up from germline, CDR1 is SEHNR and CDR2 is FQNEAQ (reference sequence). There are 16 residues in the CDR3. CDR3 sequence reads: CASSGPVSSGANVLTF. The CDR3 DNA sequence: TGTGCCAGCAGCGGGCCCGTTAGCTCTGGGGCCAACGTCCTGACTTTC. The full variable domain, its missing parts supplied by reference TRBV7-9 and TRBJ2-6, is DTGVSQNPRHKITKRGQNVTFRCDPISEHNRLYWYRQTLGQGPEFLTYFQNEAQLEKSRLLSDRFSAERPKGSFSTLEIQRTEQGDSAMYLCASSGPVSSGANVLTFGAGSRLTVL.

V gene TRBV5-1 combines with J gene TRBJ1-6, with TRBD1 matching 9 bases. The germline gives CDR1 SGHRS, CDR2 YFSETQ. Trimming at V came to 6 bases and at J to 10 bases, leaving 14 bases not matched to a gene. CDR3 length: 16 residues. The CDR3, as DNA: TGCGCCAGCACTCCCTCCGGGACAGGGTTATACTCACCCCTCCACTTT. Translation gives CASTPSGTGLYSPLHF. The whole variable domain, remainder taken from reference TRBV5-1 and TRBJ1-6, is KAGVTQTPRYLIKTRGQQVTLSCSPISGHRSVSWYQQTPGQGLQFLFEYFSETQRNKGNFPGRFSGRQFSNSRSEMNVSTLELGDSALYLCASTPSGTGLYSPLHFGNGTRLTVT.

The V and J genes are TRBV10-3 and TRBJ1-2, with D possibly being TRBD1 (5 bases). V shed 0 bases and J shed 6 bases, with 17 bases lying between them. Germline CDR1 is ENHRY and CDR2 is SYGVKD. The CDR3 covers 16 residues. CDR3 nucleotide sequence: TGTGCCATCAGTGAGTCATTAGGGCCCGGGGACGATGGCTACACCTTC. As protein: CAISESLGPGDDGYTF.

The chain couples TRBV12-3 or TRBV12-4 to TRBJ1-1; no clear D. CDR3 length: 13 amino acids. The V gene lost 2 bases and the J gene lost 3 bases, with 7 bases spanning the gap. Here the CDR3 DNA reads TGTGCCAGCAGTTTATACGGCGACACTGAAGCTTTCTTT. Translation gives CASSLYGDTEAFF.

The chain has TRBV10-3 and TRBJ2-7; tentatively, D is TRBD2 (5 bases). This CDR3 has 13 residues. V was pared by 5 bases and J by 4 bases, with 12 bases between. The V gene's germline CDR1 is ENHRY and CDR2 SYGVKD. CDR3: CAISPGTVYEQYF. CDR3 DNA: TGTGCCATCAGTCCGGGAACAGTGTACGAGCAGTACTTC.

As concerns this clonotype: A junction end diverges from the germline sequence, so it may reflect a read error. This chain joins TRBV2 and TRBJ2-2; 8 bases agree with TRBD1. CDR1 and CDR2 (germline): SNHLY, FYNNEI. The length of the CDR3 is 16 residues. The CDR3 is CASSDLQGANTGELSW. CDR3 bases: TGTGCCAGCAGTGATCTGCAGGGGGCGAACACCGGGGAGCTGTCTTGG.

CDR3 sequence (DNA): TGTGCCAGCAGCCATGGGGGAGCGGGACGAGAGACCCAGTACTTC. It translates to CASSHGGAGRETQYF. The gene calls are TRBV5-4 and TRBJ2-5; 7 bases line up with TRBD2. The germline V gene has CDR1 SGHNT and CDR2 YYREEE (reference sequence). The CDR3 length is 15 residues. Trimming took 4 bases from V and 4 from J; bases not matched to a gene: 10. Filled out from reference TRBV5-4 and TRBJ2-5, the complete variable domain reads ETGVTQSPTHLIKTRGQQVTLRCSSQSGHNTVSWYQQALGQGPQFIFQYYREEENGRGNFPPRFSGLQFPNYSSELNVNALELDDSALYLCASSHGGAGRETQYFGPGTRLLVL.

This chain links TRBV10-3 with TRBJ1-5, with 8 positions matching TRBD1. Germline-derived CDR1 and CDR2 are ENHRY and SYGVKD. After removal of 6 bases from V and 3 bases from J, the junction contained 7 bases not matched to a gene. This CDR3 comprises 15 residues. The CDR3 sequence: CAIRGGQGNNQPQHF. The CDR3 nucleotides are TGTGCCATCAGGGGAGGACAGGGTAACAATCAGCCCCAGCATTTT.

This chain uses TRBV29-1 with TRBJ1-2; D is possibly TRBD1 (5 bases). Germline V gives CDR1 SQVTM, CDR2 ANQGSEA. The CDR3 runs 14 residues. The CDR3 region is CSARDAGISYGYTF. The CDR3 DNA reads as TGCAGTGCTAGAGATGCAGGGATCTCCTATGGCTACACCTTC.

This clonotype was seen repeatedly, ten times or more. V is TRBV29-1 and J is TRBJ1-4; D not resolved. V shed 0 bases and J shed 5 bases, with 7 bases lying between them. The germline gives CDR1 SQVTM, CDR2 ANQGSEA. The length of the CDR3 is 13 residues. The CDR3 sequence is CSVEEGTNEKLFF. The CDR3, as DNA: TGCAGCGTTGAAGAGGGTACCAATGAAAAACTGTTTTTT. Variable domain in full (rest from reference TRBV29-1 and TRBJ1-4): SAVISQKPSRDICQRGTSLTIQCQVDSQVTMMFWYRQQPGQSLTLIATANQGSEATYESGFVIDKFPISRPNLTFSTLTVSNMSPEDSSIYLCSVEEGTNEKLFFGSGTQLSVL.

The chain uses TRBV20-1 and TRBJ2-5; 11 nucleotides agree with TRBD2. V dropped 6 bases and J dropped 2; count of bases not matched to a gene: 11. Germline loops: CDR1 DFQATT, CDR2 SNEGSKA (reference sequence). The CDR3 contains 16 residues. In nucleotides, the CDR3 is TGCAGTGCCCGCGGGACTAGCGGAGCCGAACAAGAGACCCAGTACTTC. It codes for CSARGTSGAEQETQYF.

This clonotype was observed at least ten times. V and J are TRBV5-1 and TRBJ1-1, with D maybe TRBD1 (5 bases). V was pared by 4 bases and J by 4 bases, with 17 bases between. CDR3 length: 15 residues. Germline V gene data show CDR1 as SGHRS and CDR2 as YFSETQ. CDR3 sequence: CASSPVGGESTEAFF. CDR3 coding DNA: TGCGCCAGCAGCCCGGTGGGGGGGGAAAGCACTGAAGCTTTCTTT.

This rearrangement joins TRBV7-9 to TRBJ1-5; no clear D gene. CDR1 and CDR2 from the germline V gene are SEHNR and FQNEAQ (reference sequence). The V end lost 3 bases, the J end lost 6 bases, and 9 bases lay between the germline ends. CDR3 length: 13 amino acids. The chain's CDR3 is CASSFSSGQPQHF. For the CDR3, the DNA is TGTGCCAGCAGCTTTTCCTCAGGTCAGCCCCAGCATTTT.

In its sample, this clonotype was seen many times. The chain links TRBV19 to TRBJ1-3, with D unclear. The CDR3 length is 14 residues. Between the trimmed V and J ends, which lost 6 bases and 0 bases, there was a span of 9 bases. Germline CDR1 LNHDA, CDR2 SQIVND (reference sequence). The CDR3 protein is CASRTTYSGNTIYF. The DNA of the CDR3 is TGTGCCAGTAGAACCACCTACTCTGGAAACACCATATATTTT.

The chain has TRBV9 and TRBJ2-2; D not certain. Germline values: CDR1 SGDLS, CDR2 YYNGEE. V was pared by 0 bases and J by 5 bases, with 5 bases between. The CDR3 sequence is 13 residues long. Here the CDR3 reads CASSVAVTGELFF. In nucleotides, the CDR3 is TGTGCCAGCAGCGTAGCGGTTACCGGGGAGCTGTTTTTT.

This clonotype was recorded a few times. The V call is TRBV11-2, the J call TRBJ2-5, with D perhaps being TRBD1 or TRBD2 (5 bases each). Germline assignment: CDR1 SGHAT and CDR2 FQNNGV. The CDR3 is 15 residues long. The V and J ends lost 8 bases and 1 base respectively, with 17 bases between them. The CDR3 nucleotides read TGTGCCAGCTCACCACCCGGGACGGCCCAAGAGACCCAGTACTTC. This gives the protein CASSPPGTAQETQYF.

This clonotype was seen just once. The chain uses TRBV12-3 or TRBV12-4 and TRBJ2-7, with D uncertain. The ends were cut back, 4 bases at V and 3 bases at J, with 13 bases in the middle. This CDR3 comprises 14 residues. The DNA of the CDR3 is TGTGCCAGCAGTTACCACAGTGTGCGCTACGAGCAGTACTTC. The encoded protein is CASSYHSVRYEQYF.

Only a few counts were recorded for this clonotype. The chain employs TRBV6-6 and TRBJ2-7; 9 bases are shared with TRBD2. The CDR3 consists of 14 residues. The V segment lost 7 bases and the J segment 2 bases; nucleotides outside the gene matches: 6. Germline assignment: CDR1 MNHNY and CDR2 SVGAGI (reference sequence). The CDR3 protein is CASKKGTSPYEQYF. The CDR3 DNA follows: TGTGCCAGCAAAAAAGGGACTAGCCCCTACGAGCAGTACTTC.

The chain recombines TRBV6-1 with TRBJ1-1; 7 bases line up with TRBD1. From germline, CDR1 is MNHNS and CDR2 SASEGT. With 6 bases clipped from V and 11 bases from J, the junction kept 15 bases outside the gene matches. There are 14 residues in the CDR3. The CDR3 region has the DNA TGTGCCAGCAGACCCACGGGGACAGCCCTGAGGGCTTTCTTT. Its protein is CASRPTGTALRAFF.